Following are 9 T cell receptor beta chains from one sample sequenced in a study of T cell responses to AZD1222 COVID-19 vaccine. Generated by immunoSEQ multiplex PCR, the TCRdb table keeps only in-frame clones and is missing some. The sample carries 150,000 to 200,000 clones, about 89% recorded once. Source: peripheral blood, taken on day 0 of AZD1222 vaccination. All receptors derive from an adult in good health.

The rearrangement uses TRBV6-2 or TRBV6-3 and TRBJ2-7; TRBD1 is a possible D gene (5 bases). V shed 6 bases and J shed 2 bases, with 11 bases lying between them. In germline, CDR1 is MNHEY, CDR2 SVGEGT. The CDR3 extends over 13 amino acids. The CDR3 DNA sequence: TGTGCCAGCAGCTCCAGGGTGCCCTACGAGCAGTACTTC. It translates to CASSSRVPYEQYF.

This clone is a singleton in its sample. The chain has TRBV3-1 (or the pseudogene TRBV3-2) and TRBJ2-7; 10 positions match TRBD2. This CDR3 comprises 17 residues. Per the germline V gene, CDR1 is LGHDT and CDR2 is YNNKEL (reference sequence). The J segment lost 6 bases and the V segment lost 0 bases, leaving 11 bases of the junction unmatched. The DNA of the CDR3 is TGTGCCAGCAGCCAAGATAGGCTTCTAGCGGGAGCAGGCGAGCAGTACTTC. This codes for CASSQDRLLAGAGEQYF.

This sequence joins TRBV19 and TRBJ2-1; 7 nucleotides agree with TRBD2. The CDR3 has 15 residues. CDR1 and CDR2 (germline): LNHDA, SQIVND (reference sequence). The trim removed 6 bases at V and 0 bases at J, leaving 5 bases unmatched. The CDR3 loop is CASRGEGSSYNEQFF. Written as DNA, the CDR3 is TGTGCCAGTAGGGGGGAGGGGAGCTCCTACAATGAGCAGTTCTTC.

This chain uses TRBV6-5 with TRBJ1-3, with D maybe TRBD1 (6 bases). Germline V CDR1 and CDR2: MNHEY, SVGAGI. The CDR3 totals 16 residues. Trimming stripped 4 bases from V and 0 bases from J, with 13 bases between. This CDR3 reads CASSSAGTPSGNTIYF. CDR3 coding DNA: TGTGCCAGCAGTTCCGCCGGGACACCCTCTGGAAACACCATATATTTT.

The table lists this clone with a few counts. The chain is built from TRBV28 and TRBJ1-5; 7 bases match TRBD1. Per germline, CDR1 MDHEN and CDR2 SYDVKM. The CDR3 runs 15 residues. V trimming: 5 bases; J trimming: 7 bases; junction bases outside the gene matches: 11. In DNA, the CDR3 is TGTGCCAGCAGTCAGGGGGGCAGTCGGGAACAGCCCCAGCATTTT. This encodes CASSQGGSREQPQHF.

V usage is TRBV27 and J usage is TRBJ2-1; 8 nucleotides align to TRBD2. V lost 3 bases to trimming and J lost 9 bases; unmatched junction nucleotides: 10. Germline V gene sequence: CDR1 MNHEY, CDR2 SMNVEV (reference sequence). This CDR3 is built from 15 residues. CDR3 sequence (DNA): TGTGCCAGCAGTTTTTCCGGGAGGGCTACAAGTGAGCAGTTCTTC. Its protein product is CASSFSGRATSEQFF.

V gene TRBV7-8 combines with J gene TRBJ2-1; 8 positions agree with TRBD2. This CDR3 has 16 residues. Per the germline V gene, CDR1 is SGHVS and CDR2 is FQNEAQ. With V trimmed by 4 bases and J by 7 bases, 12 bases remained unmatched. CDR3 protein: CASSSRAGARGNEQFF. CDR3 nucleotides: TGTGCCAGCAGCTCCCGAGCGGGGGCCCGGGGGAATGAGCAGTTCTTC.

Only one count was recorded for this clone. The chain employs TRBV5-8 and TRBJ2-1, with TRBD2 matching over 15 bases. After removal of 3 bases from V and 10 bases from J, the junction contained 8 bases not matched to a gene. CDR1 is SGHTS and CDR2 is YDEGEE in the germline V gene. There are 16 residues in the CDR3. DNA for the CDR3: TGTGCCAGCAGCTCCCACCTAGGGACTAGCGGGAGGGAGCAGTTCTTC. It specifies CASSSHLGTSGREQFF.

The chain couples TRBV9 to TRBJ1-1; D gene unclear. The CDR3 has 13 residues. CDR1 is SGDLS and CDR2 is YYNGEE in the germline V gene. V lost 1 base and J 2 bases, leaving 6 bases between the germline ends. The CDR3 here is CASSVRLNTEAFF. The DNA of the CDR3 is TGTGCCAGCAGCGTAAGGTTAAACACTGAAGCTTTCTTT.